The T cell receptor beta chain described here comes from a study of identical twins. Study-wide results and caveats: Fewer insertions characterized abundant cord blood beta clonotypes, whereas memory repertoires showed none.

The germline V gene has CDR1 MGHDK and CDR2 SYGVNS. This CDR3 contains 15 residues. V lost 3 bases to trimming and J lost 4 bases, with 12 bases between them. Ten or more counts support this clonotype. Its specificity is not known. TCRdb reprocessed the 5' RACE reads via MiXCR and lists one record per CDR3 protein. The table shows approximately 300,000 distinct CDR3 sequences, with 8% to 9.5% occurring only once. The same data also contributed to another study, on yellow fever vaccine responses in identical twins.

The rearrangement links TRBV25-1 to TRBJ2-2, with D hard to call. The sample taken for sequencing was CD8+ T cells sorted from blood. The receptor's source is a woman aged 18-30 years in good health. CDR3 in amino acids: CASSEIRSSTGELFF. In DNA, the CDR3 is TGTGCCAGCAGTGAGATTCGGAGCAGCACCGGGGAGCTGTTTTTT.